This TCR beta chain was observed in a study of radiotherapy plus CTLA-4 blockade in lung cancer. At the level of the study: Disease control reached over 30%, with objective responses in less than 20%. Whole-study results and caveats: An expansion of tumor-derived TCR clones occurred in blood after radiotherapy plus ipilimumab. Reports state that early shifts in blood T cell clones, with interferon-beta, best predicted response.

Regarding this clone: The antigen remains unidentified.

V was clipped by 8 bases and J by 4 bases; unmatched bases: 19. The length of the CDR3 is 18 residues. Germline lookup yields CDR1 MNHEY and CDR2 SMNVEV (reference sequence). Repertoires were generated with immunoSEQ multiplex PCR, while TCRdb's copy carries only in-frame clones and drops some. The table lists around 90,000 clones, 83% of them singletons. Ipilimumab-mediated CTLA-4 blockade plus focal radiation was given to patients having chemo-refractory metastatic non-small-cell lung cancer. The specimen comprised peripheral blood, sampled from a patient treated with radiotherapy plus ipilimumab. The receptor was derived from a human donor with non-small cell lung cancer who had stable disease on radiotherapy plus ipilimumab. V is TRBV27 and J is TRBJ2-1, with 8 positions matching TRBD1. In DNA, the CDR3 is TGTGCCAGCGGAAAGGGACAGGAGGTTTATGCGGAGTACAATGAGCAGTTCTTC. Translation gives CASGKGQEVYAEYNEQFF.